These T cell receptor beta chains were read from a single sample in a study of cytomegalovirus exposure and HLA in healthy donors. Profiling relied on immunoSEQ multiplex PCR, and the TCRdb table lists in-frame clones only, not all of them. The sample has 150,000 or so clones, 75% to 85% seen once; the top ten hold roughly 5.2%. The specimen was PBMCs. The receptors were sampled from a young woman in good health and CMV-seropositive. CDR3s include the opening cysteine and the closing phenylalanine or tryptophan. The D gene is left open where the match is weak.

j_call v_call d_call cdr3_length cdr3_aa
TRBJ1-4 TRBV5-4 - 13 CASSEMRAEKLFF
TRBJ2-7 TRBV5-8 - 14 CASSLDIPSYEQYF
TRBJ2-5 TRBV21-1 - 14 CATAGLAGRETQYF
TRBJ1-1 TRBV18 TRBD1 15 CASSPPGQGAIGAFF
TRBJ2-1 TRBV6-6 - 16 CASSYYGTQTYNEQFF
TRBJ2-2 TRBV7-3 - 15 CASSFGGPNTGELFF
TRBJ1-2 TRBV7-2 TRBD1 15 CASSLNRGTNYGYTF
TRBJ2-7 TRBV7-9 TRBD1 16 CASSLKPGQAVYEQYF
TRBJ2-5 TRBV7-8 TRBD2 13 CASSLERGQTQYF
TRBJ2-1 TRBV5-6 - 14 CASSWFGESNEQFF
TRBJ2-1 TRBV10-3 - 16 CAISESWAGPYNEQFF
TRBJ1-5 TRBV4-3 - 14 CASSQDRGGQPQHF
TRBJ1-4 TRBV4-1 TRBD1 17 CASSRGTGELNNEKLFF
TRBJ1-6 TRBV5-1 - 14 CASRGGGNNSPLHF
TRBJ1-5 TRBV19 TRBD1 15 CASSGQGLGNQPQHF
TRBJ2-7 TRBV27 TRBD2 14 CASHAGGVGSEQYF
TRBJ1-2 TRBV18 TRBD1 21 CASSPPVGSSSTRGVNYGYTF
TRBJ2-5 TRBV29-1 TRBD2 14 CSAGGSWGPRTQYF
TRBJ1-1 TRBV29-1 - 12 CSVDARNTEAFF
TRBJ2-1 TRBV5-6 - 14 CASSRETSYNEQFF
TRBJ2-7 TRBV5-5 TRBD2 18 CASSLLLSPRGGLYEQYF
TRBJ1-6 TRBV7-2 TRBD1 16 CASSLGGTGYNSPLHF
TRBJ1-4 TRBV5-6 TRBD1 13 CASSPGQGGKLFF
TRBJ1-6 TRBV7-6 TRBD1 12 CASGTGRTPLHF
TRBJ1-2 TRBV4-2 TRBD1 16 CASSDSRAGGLRGYTF
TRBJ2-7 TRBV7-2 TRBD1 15 CASSTGTGTYYEQYF
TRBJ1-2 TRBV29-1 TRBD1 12 CSVQETGVGYTF
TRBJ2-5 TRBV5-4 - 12 CASRADQETQYF
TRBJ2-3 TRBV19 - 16 CASSMQGGVGADTQYF
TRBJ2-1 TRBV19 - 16 CASSQLVGTSPNEQFF
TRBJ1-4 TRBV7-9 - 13 CASGGLELGKLFF
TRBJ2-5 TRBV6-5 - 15 CASSSSPGGKETQYF
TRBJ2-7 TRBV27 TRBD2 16 CASSIIGLAASMEQYF
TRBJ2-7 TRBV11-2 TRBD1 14 CASSFGTGIHEQYF
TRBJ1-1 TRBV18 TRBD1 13 CASSRGQGTEAFF
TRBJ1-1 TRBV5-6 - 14 CASSFQRVNTEAFF
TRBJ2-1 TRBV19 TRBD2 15 CASSRGTSGYNEQFF
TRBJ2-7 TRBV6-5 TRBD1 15 CASSYLTGASYEQYF
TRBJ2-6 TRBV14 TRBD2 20 CASSHEPSGGAGPGANVLTF
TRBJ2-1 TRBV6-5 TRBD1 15 CASRTGVLPYNEQFF
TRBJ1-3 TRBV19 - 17 CASSISLADYSGNTIYF
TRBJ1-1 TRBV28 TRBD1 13 CATKTGGGTEAFF
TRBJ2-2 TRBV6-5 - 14 CASSMEVRTGELFF
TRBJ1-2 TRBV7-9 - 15 CASSLVVTGNYGYTF
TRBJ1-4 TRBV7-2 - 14 CASSFGAKPQKLFF